The clone carrying this T cell receptor (beta chain) was found a few times. One base separates it from a far larger clone, so it is likely a read error. At deep level, the assay was performed. Bulk PBMC genomic DNA spanned ten immunoSEQ deep plates. The authors' processing: ImmunoSEQ output held junction-only sequences without quality scores, so filtering differed. Profiled with immunoSEQ multiplex PCR; TCRdb holds only in-frame clones, not every one. The DNA gave D and trimming, while V, J and clone size come from that table. The sample consists of approximately 470,000 clones, about 85% of them appearing once. Nashville, Tennessee was home to all donors, each a Caucasian adult. The data were obtained in a study of shared clonotypes between healthy human individuals. CDR1 and CDR2 from the germline V gene are SGDLS and YYNGEE. This CDR3 has 14 amino acids. V was trimmed by 3 bases and J by 10 bases, leaving 19 bases between them.

The chain combines TRBV9 with TRBJ2-5, with D perhaps given as TRBD1 or TRBD2 (5 bases each). This receptor was identified in a woman in her 40s in good health. Some clones in this sample may be carry-over from other donors' samples. Source material: PBMCs. CDR3 coding DNA: TGTGCCAGCAGCGCCTCCGGGACGCGGAGTGGCCAGTACTTC. Its translation: CASSASGTRSGQYF.